The 30 T cell receptor beta chains below come from one sample, sequenced in a study of blood T cell repertoires in COVID-19. Here immunoSEQ multiplex PCR was the method, and the copy in TCRdb shows in-frame clones only, minus some. Among around 500,000 clones listed, 70% to 90% were seen once. The specimen sequenced was PBMCs or T cells enriched from blood (not recorded which). These receptors were collected from a middle-aged woman who had recovered from COVID-19.

The chain has TRBV5-1 and TRBJ2-3; TRBD1 aligns across 11 bases. This CDR3 is built from 15 residues. J lost 4 bases, V lost 0 bases, and 1 base had no gene match. Per the germline V gene, CDR1 is SGHRS and CDR2 is YFSETQ. The CDR3 loop is CASSLGTGGADTQYF. The CDR3 DNA reads as TGCGCCAGCAGCTTGGGGACAGGGGGCGCAGATACGCAGTATTTT.

This clone has a single count. This chain uses TRBV14 with TRBJ2-7; TRBD1 aligns across 10 bases. J was trimmed by 4 bases and V by 0 bases; bases with no gene match: 6. The germline V gene has CDR1 SGHDN and CDR2 FVKESK. This CDR3 is built from 16 residues. The DNA of the CDR3 is TGTGCCAGCAGCCAAGACCCGGGACAGGGGTTATACGAGCAGTACTTC. Protein sequence: CASSQDPGQGLYEQYF.

This chain uses TRBV15 with TRBJ2-7; the match to TRBD1 covers 8 bases. Germline CDR1 and CDR2: LNHNV and YYDKDF (reference sequence). The CDR3 is made up of 16 amino acids. With V trimmed by 4 bases and J by 3 bases, 11 bases remained unmatched. The CDR3 sequence: CATSTRTGMGYYEQYF. Written as DNA, the CDR3 is TGTGCCACCAGCACCAGGACAGGGATGGGTTACTACGAGCAGTACTTC. Combining the CDR3 with reference TRBV15 and TRBJ2-7 gives the whole variable domain DAMVIQNPRYQVTQFGKPVTLSCSQTLNHNVMYWYQQKSSQAPKLLFHYYDKDFNNEADTPDNFQSRRPNTSFCFLDIRSPGLGDTAMYLCATSTRTGMGYYEQYFGPGTRLTVT.

The rearrangement joins TRBV24-1 to TRBJ1-4; maybe TRBD1 (6 bases). The CDR3 runs to 14 residues. Deletions cut 4 bases from V and 3 bases from J, with 8 bases between. Germline loops: CDR1 KGHDR, CDR2 SFDVKD. CDR3 in amino acids: CATSEGAANEKLFF. The CDR3 DNA reads as TGTGCCACCAGTGAGGGGGCAGCTAATGAAAAACTGTTTTTT.

The J gene is TRBJ2-7, the V gene TRBV6-5; TRBD1 matches at 8 bases. The CDR3 is 13 residues long. The germline V gene encodes CDR1 MNHEY and CDR2 SVGAGI. V lost 5 bases to trimming and J lost 4 bases; unmatched junction nucleotides: 4. Here the CDR3 DNA reads TGTGCCAGCAGTCCGGGGGACAGGTACGAGCAGTACTTC. It encodes CASSPGDRYEQYF.

In this sample, this clone turned up a few times. This sequence joins TRBV10-1 and TRBJ1-5, with 10 bases fitting TRBD1. Germline CDR1 WNHNN, CDR2 SYGVQD (reference sequence). V was clipped by 3 bases and J by 2 bases; unmatched bases: 10. The CDR3 runs to 18 residues. The CDR3 region has the DNA TGCGCCAGCAGTGAAAGGGACAGGGGCACCCGGGGCAATCAGCCCCAGCATTTT. Its translation is CASSERDRGTRGNQPQHF.

The J gene is TRBJ2-1, the V gene TRBV5-5, with D possibly being TRBD1 (6 bases). V was cut by 0 bases and J by 0 bases, with 10 bases left in between. The CDR3 is made up of 16 amino acids. Germline-derived CDR1 and CDR2 are SGHKS and YYEKEE (reference sequence). The DNA for the CDR3 is TGTGCCAGCAGCTTGGAGGGGGTTATCTCCTACAATGAGCAGTTCTTC. Translated: CASSLEGVISYNEQFF.

V and J are TRBV7-2 and TRBJ2-4; 9 bases are a match to TRBD2. The V and J ends lost 4 bases and 8 bases, in that order; junction bases with no gene match: 6. The V gene's germline CDR1 is SGHTA and CDR2 FQGNSA. The CDR3 length is 14 residues. CDR3: CASSSVAGEHIQYF. In nucleotides, the CDR3 is TGTGCCAGCAGCTCTGTAGCGGGGGAACACATTCAGTACTTC.

This CDR3 is CASSLLTSGRAQEQYF. CDR3 nucleotide sequence: TGTGCCAGCAGCTTATTAACTAGCGGGAGGGCCCAGGAGCAGTACTTC. The rearrangement uses TRBV7-8 and TRBJ2-7; 13 bases align to TRBD2. CDR1 and CDR2 (germline): SGHVS, FQNEAQ. V gave up 2 bases and J gave up 7 bases; unmatched junction bases: 8. The CDR3 covers 16 residues.

CDR3 bases: TGTGCCAGTAGTATACTAGGACTAGCGGGAGATGAGCAGTTCTTC. Translation: CASSILGLAGDEQFF. The rearrangement links TRBV19 to TRBJ2-1; 13 bases are a match to TRBD2. Germline assignment: CDR1 LNHDA and CDR2 SQIVND (reference sequence). V lost 2 bases, J lost 8 bases, and 3 bases stayed unmatched. The CDR3 extends over 15 amino acids.

The chain couples TRBV7-9 to TRBJ1-1, with TRBD1 matching 7 bases. J lost 6 bases, V lost 5 bases, and 9 bases had no gene match. Germline CDR1 reads SEHNR; CDR2 reads FQNEAQ (reference sequence). This CDR3 region has 14 residues. The CDR3 DNA sequence: TGTGCCAGCAGCCCGGACAGGACCGGTGCTGAAGCTTTCTTT. Amino acids: CASSPDRTGAEAFF.

The chain recombines TRBV19 with TRBJ1-5; 9 bases are a match to TRBD1. Germline V lookup: CDR1 LNHDA, CDR2 SQIVND (reference sequence). The V and J ends lost 5 bases and 6 bases, in that order; junction bases with no gene match: 11. The CDR3 extends over 16 amino acids. CDR3: CASSFTGGFFGQPQHF. In DNA, the CDR3 is TGTGCCAGTAGTTTTACAGGGGGCTTTTTCGGTCAGCCCCAGCATTTT.

V usage is TRBV6-5 and J usage is TRBJ1-5; the D is unclear. The CDR3 covers 13 residues. The V end was cut by 6 bases, the J end by 3 bases, with 9 bases between. Germline V gene sequence: CDR1 MNHEY, CDR2 SVGAGI. CDR3 region: CASRMRDNQPQHF. CDR3 in DNA: TGTGCCAGCAGGATGAGAGACAATCAGCCCCAGCATTTT.

V usage is TRBV2 and J usage is TRBJ2-7; a weak D match, TRBD2 (5 bases). V lost 3 bases and J lost 3, with 12 bases in between. Germline CDR1 and CDR2: SNHLY and FYNNEI. There are 14 residues in the CDR3. In DNA form, the CDR3 reads TGTGCCAGCAGTGATAGGCTGAGGGTCTACGAGCAGTACTTC. Protein product: CASSDRLRVYEQYF.

The rearrangement uses TRBV11-2 and TRBJ1-2; D is ambiguous. Germline CDR1 SGHAT, CDR2 FQNNGV. The CDR3 is 16 amino acids. V lost 5 bases and J 2 bases, leaving 18 bases between the germline ends. The CDR3 DNA is TGTGCCAGCAGCCCTATCGGCGGTGAACGGAACTATGGCTACACCTTC. Translating it yields CASSPIGGERNYGYTF.

CDR3 protein: CASSQALLGAGSQPQHF. For the CDR3, the DNA is TGCGCCAGCAGCCAAGCTCTATTAGGGGCGGGAAGTCAGCCCCAGCATTTT. The chain couples TRBV4-1 to TRBJ1-5; possible D gene TRBD1, 5 bases. Germline V gene sequence: CDR1 MGHRA, CDR2 YSYEKL. The germline V and J ends were trimmed by 1 base and 6 bases, with 19 bases remaining between them. This CDR3 has 17 residues.

This chain links TRBV3-1 (or the pseudogene TRBV3-2) with TRBJ2-5; 8 nucleotides match TRBD2. Per germline, CDR1 LGHDT and CDR2 YNNKEL (reference sequence). V lost 1 base, J lost 2 bases, and 3 bases stayed unmatched. CDR3 size: 15 residues. CDR3 DNA sequence: TGTGCCAGCAGCCAAGCTAGCGGGCTACAAGAGACCCAGTACTTC. The encoded protein is CASSQASGLQETQYF.

V is TRBV2 and J is TRBJ1-2; D possibly corresponds to TRBD1 (6 bases). The CDR3 has 14 amino acids. CDR1 is SNHLY, CDR2 FYNNEI, per germline. V gave up 5 bases and J gave up 8 bases, with 18 bases separating them. CDR3 coding DNA: TGTGCCAGCAGTAGTGACAGGCGAAATTGGGGCTACACCTTC. This gives the protein CASSSDRRNWGYTF.

The chain employs TRBV28 and TRBJ2-4; D may be TRBD2 (6 bases). The V and J ends lost 8 bases and 8 bases respectively, with 16 bases between them. The germline CDR1 and CDR2 sequences are MDHEN and SYDVKM. This CDR3 is 13 amino acids long. CDR3 in DNA: TGTGCCAGCTCTAAGGGACTCGGGGACATTCAGTACTTC. The encoded protein is CASSKGLGDIQYF.

V gene TRBV29-1 combines with J gene TRBJ1-1; 7 bases are shared with TRBD1. The CDR3 consists of 13 residues. The trim removed 3 bases at V and 4 bases at J, leaving 5 bases unmatched. CDR1 and CDR2 from the germline V gene are SQVTM and ANQGSEA. The CDR3 bases are TGCAGCGTTGAGAAGGGGGCTGCCACTGAAGCTTTCTTT. Protein: CSVEKGAATEAFF.

The chain combines TRBV6-2 or TRBV6-3 with TRBJ1-2, with 9 bases aligning to TRBD1. The CDR3 runs to 14 residues. Germline CDR1 MNHEY, CDR2 SVGEGT. Trimming took 6 bases from V and 9 from J; bases not matched to a gene: 11. In DNA form, the CDR3 reads TGTGCCAGCAGCTTCGGGACAGGGAGGTTTAGCTACACCTTC. It yields the protein CASSFGTGRFSYTF.

This sequence joins TRBV10-2 and TRBJ2-7, with TRBD1 matching over 7 bases. This CDR3 comprises 14 residues. V shed 0 bases, J shed 4 bases, and the junction held 3 bases outside the gene matches. The germline V gene has CDR1 WSHSY and CDR2 SAAADI. The CDR3 region has the DNA TGCGCCAGCAGTGAGTCCCAGACAGGGTACGAGCAGTACTTC. Protein sequence: CASSESQTGYEQYF.

DNA of the CDR3: TGTGCCAGCGATACGGGGGGGGCGTCTGGAAACACCATATATTTT. Amino acids: CASDTGGASGNTIYF. This chain uses TRBV28 with TRBJ1-3, with D perhaps matching TRBD1 (6 bases). Trimming shortened V by 8 bases and J by 1 base, and 15 bases separated the two germline ends. Germline V gene lookup returns CDR1 MDHEN and CDR2 SYDVKM. This CDR3 contains 15 residues. Variable domain in full (rest from reference TRBV28 and TRBJ1-3): DVKVTQSSRYLVKRTGEKVFLECVQDMDHENMFWYRQDPGLGLRLIYFSYDVKMKEKGDIPEGYSVSREKKERFSLILESASTNQTSMYLCASDTGGASGNTIYFGEGSWLTVV.

This clone was detected once. The genes are TRBV27 and TRBJ1-6; no definite D call. The germline V gene has CDR1 MNHEY and CDR2 SMNVEV (reference sequence). V was clipped by 3 bases and J by 4 bases, with 4 bases between them. The CDR3 consists of 13 residues. The CDR3 DNA sequence: TGTGCCAGCAGTTTCCTATATAATTCACCCCTCCACTTT. It is translated as CASSFLYNSPLHF.

V and J are TRBV7-2 and TRBJ2-7; 8 bases map to TRBD2. The ends lost 5 bases at V and 2 bases at J; junction bases unmatched: 8. Germline V gene data show CDR1 as SGHTA and CDR2 as FQGNSA. The CDR3 is made up of 15 amino acids. The CDR3 is CASSQVAGPTYEQYF. The CDR3 region has the DNA TGTGCCAGCAGCCAAGTAGCGGGACCGACCTACGAGCAGTACTTC.

The genes are TRBV11-2 and TRBJ2-1, with a weak D call TRBD1 (5 bases). The CDR3 is 14 amino acids. CDR1 is SGHAT and CDR2 is FQNNGV in the germline V gene. Trimming cost V 0 bases and J 10 bases, with 13 bases left between them. The CDR3 is CASSLDRVGHEQFF. CDR3 in DNA: TGTGCCAGCAGCTTAGACAGGGTAGGGCACGAGCAGTTCTTC.

The genes are TRBV7-2 and TRBJ1-5; the D gene is possibly TRBD1 (5 bases). Germline values: CDR1 SGHTA, CDR2 FQGNSA. Trimming pared 5 bases from V and 5 bases from J, leaving 13 bases between. The CDR3 has 14 residues. CDR3 coding DNA: TGTGCCAGCAGCGGGAGGGGAATAGATCAGCCCCAGCATTTT. It yields the protein CASSGRGIDQPQHF.

The gene calls are TRBV10-2 and TRBJ2-1, with 9 bases matching TRBD2. The V and J ends lost 9 bases and 7 bases, in that order; junction bases with no gene match: 13. This CDR3 has 15 residues. CDR1 is WSHSY, CDR2 SAAADI, per germline. CDR3 nucleotide sequence: TGCGCCAGTGGAACTCCGGGACTAGCCGCAAATGAGCAGTTCTTC. Its protein product is CASGTPGLAANEQFF.

The J gene is TRBJ1-1, the V gene TRBV7-9, with 9 bases fitting TRBD1. The CDR3 has 15 residues. Germline CDR1 SEHNR, CDR2 FQNEAQ (reference sequence). J gave up 2 bases and V 1 base, and 2 bases lay outside the gene matches. CDR3 residues: CASSLGDRDNTEAFF. The CDR3 nucleotides read TGTGCCAGCAGCTTAGGGGACAGGGACAACACTGAAGCTTTCTTT.

The V and J genes are TRBV27 and TRBJ2-3, with TRBD2 matching 10 bases. The CDR3 consists of 19 residues. CDR1 is MNHEY, CDR2 SMNVEV, per germline (reference sequence). V lost 3 bases and J lost 3; bases outside the gene matches: 15. CDR3 nucleotides: TGTGCCAGCAGTTTCAGAAGGGGGCAAGCTAGCGGGAGAACAGATACGCAGTATTTT. It yields the protein CASSFRRGQASGRTDTQYF.